Detailed here is one T cell receptor (beta chain). Antigen unknown. A read error may account for a junction end that differs from germline. These data originate in a study of blood T cells in healthy people across ages. All donors came from Russia, were Caucasian and healthy, and spanned ages about 6 to 95. General study points: Naive CD4+ cells and diversity were both higher in long-lived donors than in aged donors.

Germline V gives CDR1 SGHTA, CDR2 FQGNSA. This CDR3 has 15 residues. A second PCR, run for roughly 7 to 11 cycles, used a sample-barcoded 5' primer plus a J-beta primer mix. MiXCR, run by TCRdb on the 5' RACE reads, gives a single entry per CDR3 protein. Here the sample spans about 1.7 million distinct CDR3 sequences, 25% to 30% being singletons. The sequencing sample was made of blood. This TCR derives from a woman in her 30s in good health. The genes are TRBV7-2 and TRBJ2-1; TRBD2 aligns across 13 bases. The CDR3 is CAGSRTSGSYNEQFF. CDR3 sequence (DNA): TGTGCCGGCAGCCGGACTAGCGGGAGTTACAATGAGCAGTTCTTC.